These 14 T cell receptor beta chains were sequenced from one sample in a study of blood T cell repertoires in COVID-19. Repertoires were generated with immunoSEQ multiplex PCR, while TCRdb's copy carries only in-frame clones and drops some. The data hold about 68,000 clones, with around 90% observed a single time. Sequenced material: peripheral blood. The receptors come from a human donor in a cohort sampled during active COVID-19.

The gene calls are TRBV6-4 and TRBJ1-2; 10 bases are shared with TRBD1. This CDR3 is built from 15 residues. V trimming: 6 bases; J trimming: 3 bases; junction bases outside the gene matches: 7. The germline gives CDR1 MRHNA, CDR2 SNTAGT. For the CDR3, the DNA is TGTGCCAGCAGGGTTTCAGGACAGGGGGACTATGGCTACACCTTC. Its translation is CASRVSGQGDYGYTF.

CDR3 nucleotide sequence: TGTGCCAGCAGTGAAAACAGGGGGCAAGAGACCCAGTACTTC. As protein: CASSENRGQETQYF. The V call is TRBV6-1, the J call TRBJ2-5; 8 positions agree with TRBD1. J gave up 2 bases and V 2 bases, and 1 base lay outside the gene matches. The CDR3 has 14 amino acids. Germline V gives CDR1 MNHNS, CDR2 SASEGT.

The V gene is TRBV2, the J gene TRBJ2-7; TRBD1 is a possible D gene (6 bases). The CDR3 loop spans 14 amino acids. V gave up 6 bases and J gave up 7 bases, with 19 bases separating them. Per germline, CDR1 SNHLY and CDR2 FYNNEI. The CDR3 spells CASRDHTGFREQYF. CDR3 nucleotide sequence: TGTGCCAGCAGGGACCATACAGGGTTCCGGGAGCAGTACTTC.

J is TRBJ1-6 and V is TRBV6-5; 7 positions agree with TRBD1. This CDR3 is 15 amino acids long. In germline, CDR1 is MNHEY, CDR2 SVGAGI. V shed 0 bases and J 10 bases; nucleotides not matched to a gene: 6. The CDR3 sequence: CASSYSGDSWSPLHF. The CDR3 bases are TGTGCCAGCAGTTACTCAGGGGACAGTTGGTCACCCCTCCACTTT.

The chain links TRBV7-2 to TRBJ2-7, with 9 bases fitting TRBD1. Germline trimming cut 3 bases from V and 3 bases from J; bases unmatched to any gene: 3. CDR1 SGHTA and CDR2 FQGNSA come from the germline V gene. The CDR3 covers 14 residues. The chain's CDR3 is CASSFTGQGYEQYF. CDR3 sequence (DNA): TGTGCCAGCAGCTTCACGGGACAGGGCTACGAGCAGTACTTC.

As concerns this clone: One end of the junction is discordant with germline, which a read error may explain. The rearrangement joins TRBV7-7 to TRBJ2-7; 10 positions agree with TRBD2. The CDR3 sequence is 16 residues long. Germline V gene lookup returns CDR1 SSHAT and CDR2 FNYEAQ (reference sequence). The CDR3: CASSLGGAGGPGEQYF. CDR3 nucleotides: TGTGCTAGCAGCTTGGGCGGAGCGGGGGGGCCGGGGGAGCAGTACTTC.

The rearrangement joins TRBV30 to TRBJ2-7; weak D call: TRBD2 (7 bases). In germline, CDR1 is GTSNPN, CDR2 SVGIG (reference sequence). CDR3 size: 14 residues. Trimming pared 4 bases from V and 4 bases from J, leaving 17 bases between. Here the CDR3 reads CAWTPGGLTYEQYF. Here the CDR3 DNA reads TGTGCCTGGACCCCCGGGGGGCTTACTTACGAGCAGTACTTC.

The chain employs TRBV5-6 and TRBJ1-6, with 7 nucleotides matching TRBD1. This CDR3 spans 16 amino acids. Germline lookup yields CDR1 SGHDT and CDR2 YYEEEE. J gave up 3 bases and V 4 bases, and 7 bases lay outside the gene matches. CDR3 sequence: CASSPRGAVYNSPLHF. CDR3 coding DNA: TGTGCCAGCAGCCCCAGGGGGGCGGTCTATAATTCACCCCTCCACTTT.

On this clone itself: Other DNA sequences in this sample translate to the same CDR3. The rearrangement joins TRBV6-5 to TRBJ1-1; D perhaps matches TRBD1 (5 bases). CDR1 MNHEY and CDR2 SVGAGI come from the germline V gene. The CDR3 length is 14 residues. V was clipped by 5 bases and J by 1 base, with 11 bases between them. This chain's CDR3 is CASSPQGGNTEAFF. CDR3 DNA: TGTGCCAGCAGTCCGCAGGGAGGGAACACTGAAGCTTTCTTT.

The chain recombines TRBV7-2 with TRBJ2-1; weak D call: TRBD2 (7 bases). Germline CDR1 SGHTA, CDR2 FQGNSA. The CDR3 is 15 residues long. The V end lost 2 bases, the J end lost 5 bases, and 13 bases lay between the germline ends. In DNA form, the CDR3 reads TGTGCCAGCAGCTTAAGGGGGGGGGCCGACAATGAGCAGTTCTTC. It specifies CASSLRGGADNEQFF.

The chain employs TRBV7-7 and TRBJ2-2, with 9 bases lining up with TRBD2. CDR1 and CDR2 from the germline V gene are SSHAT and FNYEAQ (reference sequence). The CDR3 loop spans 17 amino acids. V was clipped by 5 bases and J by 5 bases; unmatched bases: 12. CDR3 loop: CASSPRGGGALTGELFF. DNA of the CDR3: TGTGCCAGCAGCCCAAGGGGCGGGGGGGCCCTAACCGGGGAGCTGTTTTTT.

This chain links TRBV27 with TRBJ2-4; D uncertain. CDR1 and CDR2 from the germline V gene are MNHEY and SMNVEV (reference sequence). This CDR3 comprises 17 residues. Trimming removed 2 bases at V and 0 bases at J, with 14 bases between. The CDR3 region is CASSLTGTLLAKNIQYF. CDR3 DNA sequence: TGTGCCAGCAGTTTAACGGGTACACTCTTAGCCAAAAACATTCAGTACTTC.

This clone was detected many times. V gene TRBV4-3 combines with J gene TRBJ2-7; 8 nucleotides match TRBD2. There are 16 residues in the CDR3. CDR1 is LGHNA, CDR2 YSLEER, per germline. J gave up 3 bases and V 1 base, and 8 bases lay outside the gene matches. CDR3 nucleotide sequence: TGCGCCAGCAGCCAAGTTAGCGGGGAACCTTACTACGAGCAGTACTTC. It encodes CASSQVSGEPYYEQYF.

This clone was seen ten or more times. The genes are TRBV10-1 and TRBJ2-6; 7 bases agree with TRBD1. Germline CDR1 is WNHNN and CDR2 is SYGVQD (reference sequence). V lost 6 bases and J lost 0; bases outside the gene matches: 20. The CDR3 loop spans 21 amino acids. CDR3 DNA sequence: TGCGCCAGCAGCGGACGTCCCGACAGGGTCCCTCTTGGCTCTGGGGCCAACGTCCTGACTTTC. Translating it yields CASSGRPDRVPLGSGANVLTF.